Listed below are T cell receptor beta chains from one sample, sequenced in a study of PD-1 blockade in classical Hodgkin lymphoma. Profiled with immunoSEQ multiplex PCR; TCRdb holds only in-frame clones, not every one. The sample records around 50,000 clones, approximately 90% being singletons. The sample in question was peripheral blood mononuclear cells (PBMCs), obtained before the second cycle of nivolumab. The receptor set was obtained from a human donor with classical Hodgkin lymphoma. CDR3s leave out the opening cysteine and the closing phenylalanine or tryptophan. The order of the fields is J gene, V gene, CDR3 protein.

J: TRBJ2-1; V: TRBV6-6; CDR3: ASKGRGYNEQF
J: TRBJ2-7; V: TRBV7-9; CDR3: ASSPTYSTGIYEQY
J: TRBJ2-1; V: TRBV5-4; CDR3: ASSQTSGDNYEQF
J: TRBJ1-1; V: TRBV9; CDR3: ASSPDLGRTEAF
J: TRBJ2-1; V: TRBV4-3; CDR3: ASSLTSISSHEQF
J: TRBJ2-4; V: TRBV7-8; CDR3: ASSPTTGDYR
J: TRBJ2-1; V: TRBV27; CDR3: ASSLKFKGYNEQF
J: TRBJ1-1; V: TRBV6-1; CDR3: ASSEWATEAF
J: TRBJ2-1; V: TRBV27; CDR3: ASSMGLAGLHRNEQF
J: TRBJ1-1; V: TRBV7-6; CDR3: ASSHMGRENTEAF
J: TRBJ2-5; V: TRBV7-6; CDR3: ASAGVGETQY
J: TRBJ1-5; V: TRBV21-1; CDR3: ASSKGQLNQPQH
J: TRBJ2-7; V: TRBV27; CDR3: ASRLAGGEQY
J: TRBJ2-2; V: TRBV7-9; CDR3: ASRGGGELF
J: TRBJ1-2; V: TRBV30; CDR3: AWSDRHYGYT
J: TRBJ2-7; V: TRBV28; CDR3: ASRRQGTTREY
J: TRBJ1-1; V: TRBV6-5; CDR3: ASSTTGLNTEAF
J: TRBJ1-5; V: TRBV5-8; CDR3: ASSWSARGISNQPQH
J: TRBJ2-2; V: TRBV19; CDR3: ASSRTGTRNTGELF
J: TRBJ2-3; V: TRBV18; CDR3: ASSPVSGRSHTQY
J: TRBJ1-4; V: TRBV5-4; CDR3: ASSLGGTGLNEKLF
J: TRBJ1-5; V: TRBV5-5; CDR3: ASSSQGHQPQH
J: TRBJ2-1; V: TRBV6-5; CDR3: ASSSPGLATNEQF
J: TRBJ2-5; V: TRBV27; CDR3: ASSQGHLEGLAKQETQY
J: TRBJ2-3; V: TRBV7-8; CDR3: ASSLALSSGGRTDTQY
J: TRBJ1-2; V: TRBV28; CDR3: ASSLRGFAYGYT
J: TRBJ1-6; V: TRBV6-4; CDR3: ASSDVGQGISPLH
J: TRBJ1-2; V: TRBV7-6; CDR3: ASSLARDSYYGYT
J: TRBJ2-1; V: TRBV5-1; CDR3: ASSLWDHNEQF
J: TRBJ1-1; V: TRBV2; CDR3: ASSGSTEAF
J: TRBJ2-7; V: TRBV11-2; CDR3: ASSLDILLGAGGSYEQY
J: TRBJ2-7; V: TRBV2; CDR3: ASSEVTAYEQY
J: TRBJ2-1; V: TRBV28; CDR3: ASSLRVAYNEQF
J: TRBJ2-4; V: TRBV28; CDR3: ASEGEAKNIQY
J: TRBJ2-3; V: TRBV7-9; CDR3: ASSSPGGPGTDTQY
J: TRBJ2-3; V: TRBV7-7; CDR3: ASSLGSTDTQY
J: TRBJ2-2; V: TRBV11-3; CDR3: ASSTGQVVTGELF
J: TRBJ1-1; V: TRBV18; CDR3: ASSPNRDSLLNTEAF
J: TRBJ2-7; V: TRBV30; CDR3: AWSVVARLRQSYEQY
J: TRBJ1-6; V: TRBV12-5; CDR3: ASGFDGGSPLH
J: TRBJ1-2; V: TRBV29-1; CDR3: SGGQGADGYT
J: TRBJ1-4; V: TRBV6-5; CDR3: ASSYGGRYEKLF
J: TRBJ1-4; V: TRBV30; CDR3: AWSETENEKLF
J: TRBJ2-1; V: TRBV19; CDR3: ASSGIYNEQF
J: TRBJ1-1; V: TRBV6-1; CDR3: ASSDMWSEQTHTEAF
J: TRBJ2-7; V: TRBV7-2; CDR3: ASSLGGAEQY
J: TRBJ1-1; V: TRBV10-3; CDR3: AISEETGGANTEAF
J: TRBJ2-7; V: TRBV19; CDR3: ASSTRLISYEQY
J: TRBJ1-6; V: TRBV25-1; CDR3: ASSHTGFYNSPLH
J: TRBJ2-7; V: TRBV9; CDR3: ASSGGTLSYEQY
J: TRBJ1-2; V: TRBV7-2; CDR3: ASSSPRPDPDIYGYT
J: TRBJ2-7; V: TRBV9; CDR3: ASSVGPTWGSYEQY
J: TRBJ1-5; V: TRBV6-1; CDR3: ASSVSRVDNQPQH